This TCR beta chain was captured in a study of TIL therapy for anti-PD-1-resistant metastatic lung cancer. In the study overall: Tumors were harvested before any PD-1/PD-L1 blockade. Median patient age was approximately 59, ranging roughly 38-75 years. A handful of tumors were EGFR-mutant and two were ALK-rearranged.

This clone is classed as medium-sized. CDR1 and CDR2 from the germline V gene are SGHNT and YYREEE (reference sequence). CDR3 length: 13 residues. Trimming removed 3 bases from V and 5 bases from J, with 12 bases in between. The immunoSEQ assay was v3. TCRdb's copy holds only in-frame clones and misses some; the assay was immunoSEQ multiplex PCR. The table has 25,000 to 35,000 clones, 74% seen once. Time point specified: pre-treatment sample, taken before nivolumab and TIL therapy. Adults with stage 4 NSCLC were enrolled in a phase I trial. The chain is built from TRBV5-4 and TRBJ2-7, with a tentative D call TRBD2 (6 bases). This clonotype originated in a woman between 25 and 80 years old with non-small cell lung cancer. Specimen: blood, collected at baseline. The CDR3 here is CASSSLLAHEQYF. The CDR3 coding sequence is TGTGCCAGCAGCTCCCTACTAGCCCACGAGCAGTACTTC.